This TCR beta chain was captured in a study of cytomegalovirus exposure and HLA in healthy donors. Study as a whole: A data release that came early held about 89 million unique TCRs from HLA-typed donors.

The trim removed 4 bases at V and 2 bases at J, leaving 2 bases unmatched. The CDR3 extends over 14 amino acids. The germline V gene has CDR1 SGDLS and CDR2 YYNGEE. With regard to this clone: Its antigen is still unknown.

PCR involved 60 Vbeta and 13 Jbeta primers. Sequencing used immunoSEQ multiplex PCR; TCRdb keeps in-frame clones, though not all of them. The table has roughly 180,000 clones, less than 85% seen once. Study results and caveats: Per published accounts, TCR beta sequences correctly predicted the HLA-A and HLA-B alleles of most subjects. According to the study, around 180 TCR beta chains were cytomegalovirus-associated. Across HLA loci, a later analysis found differing TCR association rates, with DRB1 most and HLA-C fewest.

The receptor was isolated from a girl aged 10 to 17 in good health and CMV-seropositive. The sequenced sample was PBMCs. V is TRBV9 and J is TRBJ2-7; 11 bases fit TRBD2. The CDR3: CASSPGLAAYEQYF. The CDR3 region has the DNA TGTGCCAGCAGCCCGGGACTAGCGGCCTACGAGCAGTACTTC. The full variable domain, completed using reference TRBV9 and TRBJ2-7, is DSGVTQTPKHLITATGQRVTLRCSPRSGDLSVYWYQQSLDQGLQFLIQYYNGEERAKGNILERFSAQQFPDLHSELNLSSLELGDSALYFCASSPGLAAYEQYFGPGTRLTVT.